This T cell receptor (beta chain) comes out of a study of beta chain features in type 1 diabetes. Overall study: Patients did not differ from healthy donors in age, gender or cell yield. Taken together, all samples contributed roughly 100 million examined sorted cells.

The V gene lost 5 bases and the J gene lost 2 bases, with 16 bases spanning the gap. The CDR3 totals 16 residues. Germline-derived CDR1 and CDR2 are ENHRY and SYGVKD. The authors reverse transcribed all of the isolated RNA, so sequencing captured expressed TCRB transcripts. Only in-frame clones appear in the TCRdb table, and some are missing; sequencing was by immunoSEQ multiplex PCR. In the table there are under 800,000 clones, 15% to 19% of which are singletons. This clone was detected only a few times. The chain has TRBV10-3 and TRBJ2-1; perhaps TRBD2 as D (7 bases). What was sequenced was naive CD4+ T cells from blood. This sequence was found in a man between 18 and 35 years old in good health. In DNA form, the CDR3 reads TGTGCCATCAGTTCCCGTGGCGGGGGCCCCTACAATGAGCAGTTCTTC. Encoded protein: CAISSRGGGPYNEQFF.